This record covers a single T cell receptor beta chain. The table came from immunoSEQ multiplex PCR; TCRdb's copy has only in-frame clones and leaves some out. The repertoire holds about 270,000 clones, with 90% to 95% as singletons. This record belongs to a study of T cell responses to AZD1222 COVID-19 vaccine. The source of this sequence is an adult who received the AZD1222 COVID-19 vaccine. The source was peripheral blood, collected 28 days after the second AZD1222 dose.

The CDR3 sequence: CSASPDMNTEAFF. The DNA for the CDR3 is TGCAGTGCTAGTCCGGACATGAACACTGAAGCTTTCTTT. This sequence joins TRBV20-1 and TRBJ1-1, with D possibly TRBD1 on 5 matching bases. The CDR3 contains 13 residues. From germline, CDR1 is DFQATT and CDR2 SNEGSKA (reference sequence). Trimming pared 3 bases from V and 0 bases from J, leaving 8 bases between.